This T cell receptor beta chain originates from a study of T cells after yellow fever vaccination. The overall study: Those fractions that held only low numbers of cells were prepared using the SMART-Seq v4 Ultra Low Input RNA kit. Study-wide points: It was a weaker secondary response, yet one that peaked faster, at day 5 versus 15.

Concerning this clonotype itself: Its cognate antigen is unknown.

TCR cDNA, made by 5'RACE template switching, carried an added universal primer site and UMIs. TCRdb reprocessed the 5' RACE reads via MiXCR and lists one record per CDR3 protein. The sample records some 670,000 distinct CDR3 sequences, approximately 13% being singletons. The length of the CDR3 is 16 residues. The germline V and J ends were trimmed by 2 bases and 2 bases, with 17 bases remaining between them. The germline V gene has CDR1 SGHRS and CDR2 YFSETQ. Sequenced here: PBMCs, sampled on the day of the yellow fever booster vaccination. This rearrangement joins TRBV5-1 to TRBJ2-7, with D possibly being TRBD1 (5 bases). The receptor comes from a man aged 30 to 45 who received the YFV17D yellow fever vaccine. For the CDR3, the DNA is TGCGCCAGCAGCTTTCTACCTCCCGGACAAACCTACGAGCAGTACTTC. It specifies CASSFLPPGQTYEQYF. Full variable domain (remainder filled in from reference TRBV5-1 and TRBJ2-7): KAGVTQTPRYLIKTRGQQVTLSCSPISGHRSVSWYQQTPGQGLQFLFEYFSETQRNKGNFPGRFSGRQFSNSRSEMNVSTLELGDSALYLCASSFLPPGQTYEQYFGPGTRLTVT.